Below are 29 T cell receptor beta chains sequenced from a single sample in a study of T cell repertoires in cytomegalovirus infection. TCRdb reprocessed the reads with MiXCR, giving one entry per CDR3 protein. The data show 200,000 to 300,000 distinct CDR3 sequences, with around 8.7% seen just once and around 15% held by the top ten. The sequenced sample was PBMCs. These receptors originate from a human donor in good health (CMV status not recorded). Some clones in this sample may be carry-over from other donors' samples.

This clonotype was seen repeatedly, ten times or more. The CDR3 coding sequence is TGTGCCAGCAGCTACGCTCGGGACAGGTTCATAGGAGATACGCAGTATTTT. Translated: CASSYARDRFIGDTQYF. The chain has TRBV7-9 and TRBJ2-3; 8 nucleotides match TRBD1. CDR3 length equals 17 residues. J gave up 5 bases and V 4 bases, and 14 bases lay outside the gene matches. Germline V gives CDR1 SEHNR, CDR2 FQNEAQ (reference sequence).

This clonotype was counted many times. V and J are TRBV19 and TRBJ1-5; possibly TRBD1 for D (5 bases). This CDR3 spans 17 amino acids. Germline loops: CDR1 LNHDA, CDR2 SQIVND (reference sequence). Trimming stripped 5 bases from V and 2 bases from J, with 19 bases between. The CDR3: CASSGYVSLQGNQPQHF. DNA of the CDR3: TGTGCCAGTAGTGGGTACGTAAGCCTACAGGGCAATCAGCCCCAGCATTTT.

Ten or more counts support this clonotype. The chain is built from TRBV7-4 and TRBJ2-4; D gene ambiguous. The germline CDR1 and CDR2 sequences are SGHVT and SQSDAQ. Trimming stripped 2 bases from V and 6 bases from J, with 11 bases between. The CDR3 is 14 residues long. CDR3 DNA sequence: TGTGCCAGCAGCTTAATGAAACAAAGAAACATTCAGTACTTC. The encoded protein is CASSLMKQRNIQYF. Full variable domain (missing parts from reference TRBV7-4 and TRBJ2-4): GAGVSQSPRYKVAKRGRDVALRCDSISGHVTLYWYRQTLGQGSEVLTYSQSDAQRDKSGRPSGRFSAERPERSVSTLKIQRTEQGDSAVYLCASSLMKQRNIQYFGAGTRLSVL.

This clonotype was detected ten times or more. The chain combines TRBV7-2 with TRBJ1-3; maybe TRBD1 (5 bases). CDR1 is SGHTA, CDR2 FQGNSA, per germline. V shed 2 bases and J shed 0 bases, with 14 bases lying between them. The CDR3 sequence is 17 residues long. The CDR3 here is CASSLKGAGGSGNTIYF. The CDR3 DNA reads TGTGCCAGCAGCTTAAAGGGCGCCGGGGGCTCTGGAAACACCATATATTTT.

This clonotype was found a few times. The J gene is TRBJ2-7, the V gene TRBV27, with 7 nucleotides matching TRBD1. From germline, CDR1 is MNHEY and CDR2 SMNVEV (reference sequence). Germline trimming cut 8 bases from V and 0 bases from J; bases unmatched to any gene: 7. The CDR3 runs 14 residues. CDR3 nucleotides: TGTGCCAGCCTGAAATGGACAGGCTCCTACGAGCAGTACTTC. It specifies CASLKWTGSYEQYF.

This clonotype came up a few times. This chain uses TRBV19 with TRBJ1-1, with 9 nucleotides matching TRBD1. Germline CDR1 and CDR2: LNHDA and SQIVND (reference sequence). The CDR3 contains 14 residues. V trimming: 6 bases; J trimming: 5 bases; junction bases outside the gene matches: 7. The CDR3 loop is CASRWTGAGTEAFF. CDR3 nucleotide sequence: TGTGCCAGTAGATGGACAGGGGCAGGTACTGAAGCTTTCTTT.

This clonotype was recorded many times. The chain combines TRBV7-2 with TRBJ1-4; no reliable D call. V was trimmed by 5 bases and J by 5 bases, leaving 18 bases between them. Germline CDR1 reads SGHTA; CDR2 reads FQGNSA. The CDR3 spans 16 residues. CDR3 residues: CASSPAWGMVNEKLFF. In nucleotides, the CDR3 is TGTGCCAGCAGCCCAGCGTGGGGAATGGTAAATGAAAAACTGTTTTTT.

This sequence joins TRBV6-2 or TRBV6-3 and TRBJ2-7, with D possibly being TRBD1 (6 bases). V gave up 3 bases and J gave up 6 bases, with 15 bases separating them. Germline V gives CDR1 MNHEY, CDR2 SVGEGT. There are 14 residues in the CDR3. CDR3 DNA sequence: TGTGCCAGCAGTTATTCCCAGGGGATCGGCGAGCAGTACTTC. This translates into CASSYSQGIGEQYF.

This clonotype was detected many times. V is TRBV7-2 and J is TRBJ2-1; D is perhaps TRBD1 (5 bases). This CDR3 region has 12 residues. Germline V CDR1 and CDR2: SGHTA, FQGNSA. With 5 bases removed from V and 7 bases from J, the gap between germline ends came to 9 bases. The CDR3 loop is CASSQPGNEQFF. The CDR3 nucleotides are TGTGCCAGCAGCCAGCCAGGGAATGAGCAGTTCTTC. The full variable domain, in which reference TRBV7-2 and TRBJ2-1 provide the parts outside the CDR3, is GAGVSQSPSNKVTEKGKDVELRCDPISGHTALYWYRQSLGQGLEFLIYFQGNSAPDKSGLPSDRFSAERTGGSVSTLTIQRTQQEDSAVYLCASSQPGNEQFFGPGTRLTVL.

This clonotype was seen ten or more times. V usage is TRBV2 and J usage is TRBJ1-1, with D perhaps matching TRBD1 (6 bases). CDR3 length: 13 residues. Germline loops: CDR1 SNHLY, CDR2 FYNNEI. The V end was cut by 8 bases, the J end by 4 bases, with 14 bases between. The CDR3 sequence is CASQERGPTEAFF. Written as DNA, the CDR3 is TGTGCCAGCCAAGAACGGGGGCCCACTGAAGCTTTCTTT.

The sample holds a few counts of this clonotype. The junction does not match germline at one end; this may be a read error. The CDR3 sequence: CASSLDRWGNAGELFF. Here the CDR3 DNA reads TGTGCCAGCAGCTTAGATCGATGGGGGAACGCCGGGGAGCTGTTTTTT. The V gene is TRBV11-2, the J gene TRBJ2-2; D may match TRBD1 or TRBD2 (5 bases each). The CDR3 is made up of 16 amino acids. Looked up from germline, CDR1 is SGHAT and CDR2 is FQNNGV.

This clonotype was observed a handful of times. The chain is built from TRBV12-3 or TRBV12-4 and TRBJ2-2; 9 positions match TRBD2. The V segment lost 6 bases and the J segment 2 bases; nucleotides outside the gene matches: 4. The CDR3 has 15 residues. This CDR3 is CASSPAGGNTGELFF. The CDR3, as DNA: TGTGCCAGCAGCCCAGCGGGGGGTAACACCGGGGAGCTGTTTTTT.

The CDR3: CASSVYAGTKTEAFF. CDR3 DNA: TGTGCCAGCAGCGTATACGCAGGGACAAAAACTGAAGCTTTCTTT. The rearrangement links TRBV14 to TRBJ1-1, with TRBD1 as a possible D gene (6 bases). CDR3 size: 15 residues. Between the trimmed V and J ends, which lost 5 bases and 5 bases, there was a span of 18 bases. CDR1 and CDR2 (germline): SGHDN, FVKESK. The variable domain in full, completed from reference TRBV14 and TRBJ1-1, reads EAGVTQFPSHSVIEKGQTVTLRCDPISGHDNLYWYRRVMGKEIKFLLHFVKESKQDESGMPNNRFLAERTGGTYSTLKVQPAELEDSGVYFCASSVYAGTKTEAFFGQGTRLTVV.

The chain employs TRBV7-2 and TRBJ2-3; D could derive from TRBD1 or TRBD2 (5 bases each). CDR3 length equals 13 residues. CDR1 SGHTA and CDR2 FQGNSA come from the germline V gene. V was trimmed by 1 base and J by 11 bases, leaving 13 bases between them. In DNA form, the CDR3 reads TGTGCCAGCAGCTTAGAGATCGGGGCCCAGCAGTATTTT. Protein: CASSLEIGAQQYF.

The table lists this clonotype with many counts. V and J are TRBV7-2 and TRBJ2-5; D call uncertain. Trimming stripped 6 bases from V and 2 bases from J, with 13 bases between. The CDR3 runs to 14 residues. Germline V gene sequence: CDR1 SGHTA, CDR2 FQGNSA. This CDR3 reads CASSLVWKQETQYF. The CDR3 DNA reads TGTGCCAGCAGTCTAGTGTGGAAACAAGAGACCCAGTACTTC.

This clonotype appeared many times. The chain has TRBV7-2 and TRBJ1-5, with D unclear. Germline lookup yields CDR1 SGHTA and CDR2 FQGNSA. Trimming removed 2 bases from V and 3 bases from J, with 14 bases in between. The CDR3 covers 16 residues. CDR3 coding DNA: TGTGCCAGCAGCTTAAGTGGGGTCTTCAACAATCAGCCCCAGCATTTT. Residues: CASSLSGVFNNQPQHF.

The chain joins TRBV19 to TRBJ2-2; 7 bases match TRBD1. Germline CDR1 and CDR2: LNHDA and SQIVND (reference sequence). The CDR3 has 15 residues. The V and J ends lost 4 bases and 0 bases, in that order; junction bases with no gene match: 2. The CDR3 here is CASSSGQANTGELFF. In DNA form, the CDR3 reads TGTGCCAGTAGTAGCGGACAGGCGAACACCGGGGAGCTGTTTTTT.

This clonotype has more than one count but fewer than ten. This rearrangement joins TRBV11-2 to TRBJ2-3, with D unresolved. V lost 2 bases to trimming and J lost 4 bases, with 7 bases between them. This CDR3 has 13 residues. Germline V gene sequence: CDR1 SGHAT, CDR2 FQNNGV. In DNA, the CDR3 is TGTGCCAGCAGCTTATCCCTCCCAGATACGCAGTATTTT. The encoded protein is CASSLSLPDTQYF. Using reference TRBV11-2 and TRBJ2-3 for the parts outside the CDR3, the full variable domain is EAGVAQSPRYKIIEKRQSVAFWCNPISGHATLYWYQQILGQGPKLLIQFQNNGVVDDSQLPKDRFSAERLKGVDSTLKIQPAKLEDSAVYLCASSLSLPDTQYFGPGTRLTVL.

This clonotype was seen many times. As DNA, the CDR3 is TGTGCCAGCAGCGACCCACCCATCCGGTCGAGCACTGAAGCTTTCTTT. Translated, it gives CASSDPPIRSSTEAFF. This chain uses TRBV6-1 with TRBJ1-1, with D uncertain. Germline CDR1 and CDR2: MNHNS and SASEGT. The length of the CDR3 is 16 residues. Trimming stripped 6 bases from V and 4 bases from J, with 21 bases between.

This clonotype was observed at least ten times. The rearrangement joins TRBV14 to TRBJ2-1; TRBD2 aligns across 13 bases. The length of the CDR3 is 17 residues. V shed 4 bases, J shed 7 bases, and the junction held 10 bases outside the gene matches. Germline lookup yields CDR1 SGHDN and CDR2 FVKESK. In nucleotides, the CDR3 is TGTGCCAGCAGCCGGATTTGGACTAGCGGGAGTGGGAATGAGCAGTTCTTC. Translation gives CASSRIWTSGSGNEQFF.

In its sample, this clonotype was seen a few times. V and J are TRBV27 and TRBJ1-5, with a weak D call TRBD1 (5 bases). Germline assignment: CDR1 MNHEY and CDR2 SMNVEV (reference sequence). V was trimmed by 1 base and J by 7 bases, leaving 11 bases between them. The CDR3 runs 14 residues. This CDR3 reads CASSLLGGVQPQHF. The CDR3 nucleotides read TGTGCCAGCAGTTTATTGGGGGGAGTACAGCCCCAGCATTTT.

V and J are TRBV2 and TRBJ2-7, with D tentatively TRBD2 (7 bases). The CDR3 consists of 14 residues. Germline V gene data show CDR1 as SNHLY and CDR2 as FYNNEI. V lost 5 bases to trimming and J lost 2 bases, with 13 bases between them. The CDR3 DNA follows: TGTGCCAGCAGTACTCGGGGGGCTCCCTACGAGCAGTACTTC. Amino acid sequence: CASSTRGAPYEQYF.

This clonotype showed up many times. The rearrangement uses TRBV7-2 and TRBJ1-5; 7 positions match TRBD1. The CDR3 is 16 residues long. Germline-derived CDR1 and CDR2 are SGHTA and FQGNSA. J gave up 3 bases and V 5 bases, and 10 bases lay outside the gene matches. The CDR3, as DNA: TGTGCCAGCAGCAGAGGGACAGTCCTCCTCAATCAGCCCCAGCATTTT. It encodes CASSRGTVLLNQPQHF.

This clonotype was counted between two and nine times. The chain uses TRBV20-1 and TRBJ1-1; no reliable D call. The CDR3 covers 11 residues. Trimming stripped 4 bases from V and 1 base from J, with 4 bases between. The germline V gene has CDR1 DFQATT and CDR2 SNEGSKA (reference sequence). CDR3 nucleotides: TGCAGTGCTATGGGGAACACTGAAGCTTTCTTT. It translates to CSAMGNTEAFF.

This clonotype was seen only a few times. This rearrangement joins TRBV28 to TRBJ2-5; a weak D match, TRBD1 (6 bases). Trimming removed 2 bases at V and 1 base at J, with 11 bases between. From germline, CDR1 is MDHEN and CDR2 SYDVKM. The CDR3 runs 15 residues. The CDR3 coding sequence is TGTGCCAGCAGTTTACCTCAGGGGCCCCAAGAGACCCAGTACTTC. Protein sequence: CASSLPQGPQETQYF. The full variable domain, with the rest looked up from reference TRBV28 and TRBJ2-5, is DVKVTQSSRYLVKRTGEKVFLECVQDMDHENMFWYRQDPGLGLRLIYFSYDVKMKEKGDIPEGYSVSREKKERFSLILESASTNQTSMYLCASSLPQGPQETQYFGPGTRLLVL.

This clonotype was observed at least ten times. J is TRBJ2-4 and V is TRBV6-1, with D perhaps being TRBD1 or TRBD2 (5 bases each). Between the trimmed V and J ends, which lost 6 bases and 6 bases, there was a span of 21 bases. This CDR3 has 16 residues. Germline values: CDR1 MNHNS, CDR2 SASEGT. The CDR3 spells CASSSPRGANPNIQYF. As DNA, the CDR3 is TGTGCCAGCAGCTCCCCGCGAGGGGCGAATCCAAACATTCAGTACTTC.

This clonotype appeared a few times. This chain links TRBV29-1 with TRBJ2-7; no clear D. The V end was cut by 3 bases, the J end by 6 bases, with 12 bases between. Germline V CDR1 and CDR2: SQVTM, ANQGSEA. The CDR3 is made up of 12 amino acids. CDR3 DNA sequence: TGCAGCGTTGATTTGGGGTCCCCCGAGCAGTACTTC. Amino acids: CSVDLGSPEQYF.

There are many counts of this clonotype. This chain connects TRBV7-2 to TRBJ2-3, with 8 bases lining up with TRBD2. Germline-derived CDR1 and CDR2 are SGHTA and FQGNSA. This CDR3 has 17 amino acids. Germline trimming cut 1 base from V and 0 bases from J; bases unmatched to any gene: 6. The CDR3 reads CASSLEVPSGSTDTQYF. The DNA of the CDR3 is TGTGCCAGCAGCTTAGAAGTTCCTAGCGGGAGCACAGATACGCAGTATTTT.

The chain combines TRBV24-1 with TRBJ2-3; weak D call: TRBD1 (7 bases). CDR3 length: 16 amino acids. V was trimmed by 3 bases and J by 4 bases, leaving 16 bases between them. Germline loops: CDR1 KGHDR, CDR2 SFDVKD. This CDR3 reads CATSDRYRGGADTQYF. For the CDR3, the DNA is TGTGCCACCAGTGATCGCTACAGGGGCGGGGCAGATACGCAGTATTTT.